Below are 17 T cell receptor beta chains sequenced from a single sample in a study of Ad26.COV2.S vaccination and SARS-CoV-2 variants. Sequenced by immunoSEQ multiplex PCR; TCRdb stores in-frame clones only, minus some. This sample has 350,000 to 450,000 clones, with about nine tenths found just once. This sample's treatment: 19 received Ad26.COV2.S at low or high dose, single or two shots; 5 received placebo; per-sample allocation not given. Day 63 after the first injection of vaccine or placebo was the sampling time. Material: peripheral blood, obtained in a trial of Ad26.COV2.S vaccine versus placebo. The origin of the receptors is a person aged 18-60 years who received the Ad26.COV2.S COVID-19 vaccine or a placebo.

V is TRBV14 and J is TRBJ2-5; 11 bases are shared with TRBD2. V lost 3 bases, J lost 5 bases, and 11 bases stayed unmatched. The CDR3 has 17 amino acids. The germline gives CDR1 SGHDN, CDR2 FVKESK. The CDR3 sequence is CASSQRALAGAGETQYF. CDR3 DNA: TGTGCCAGCAGCCAGCGGGCACTAGCGGGGGCCGGGGAGACCCAGTACTTC.

The chain couples TRBV5-1 to TRBJ1-5; 8 positions match TRBD1. CDR3 length: 16 amino acids. V shed 2 bases, J shed 2 bases, and the junction held 6 bases outside the gene matches. Looked up from germline, CDR1 is SGHRS and CDR2 is YFSETQ. Here the CDR3 reads CASSLDPGQGNQPQHF. The CDR3 DNA is TGCGCCAGCAGCTTAGATCCGGGACAGGGCAATCAGCCCCAGCATTTT.

The V gene is TRBV7-9, the J gene TRBJ1-2; D remains unclear. The length of the CDR3 is 14 residues. The V gene lost 1 base and the J gene lost 0 bases, with 6 bases spanning the gap. In germline, CDR1 is SEHNR, CDR2 FQNEAQ (reference sequence). The CDR3 nucleotides read TGTGCCAGCAGCTTAGGTATCCCTAACTATGGCTACACCTTC. Protein product: CASSLGIPNYGYTF.

The CDR3 nucleotides are TGTGCCAGCAGATCGACAGGGGGCGCGTGGCAGTATTTT. Its protein is CASRSTGGAWQYF. J is TRBJ2-3 and V is TRBV6-5, with 10 bases matching TRBD1. Trimming cost V 6 bases and J 11 bases; bases outside gene matches: 8. The CDR3 is 13 residues long. Germline CDR1 is MNHEY and CDR2 is SVGAGI.

The rearrangement links TRBV5-4 to TRBJ1-1; 7 bases map to TRBD1. The CDR3 is 13 residues long. J gave up 6 bases and V 3 bases, and 5 bases lay outside the gene matches. The germline CDR1 and CDR2 sequences are SGHNT and YYREEE (reference sequence). The CDR3 sequence is CASSSPQGSEAFF. The CDR3 DNA reads TGTGCCAGCAGCTCTCCACAGGGGTCTGAAGCTTTCTTT.

J is TRBJ2-5 and V is TRBV11-1; D is uncertain. The CDR3 has 13 residues. Germline-derived CDR1 and CDR2 are SGHAT and FQDESV (reference sequence). Trimming stripped 5 bases from V and 5 bases from J, with 12 bases between. In DNA form, the CDR3 reads TGTGCCAGCAGCCCGCAGGTCGGTGAGACCCAGTACTTC. This translates into CASSPQVGETQYF.

The chain links TRBV20-1 to TRBJ1-1; TRBD1 matches 7 bases. Germline lookup yields CDR1 DFQATT and CDR2 SNEGSKA (reference sequence). CDR3 size: 14 residues. The V gene end was trimmed by 3 bases and the J gene end by 3 bases; junction bases not matched to a gene: 7. This chain's CDR3 is CSASSARGDTEAFF. CDR3 sequence (DNA): TGCAGTGCTAGTTCGGCCAGGGGGGACACTGAAGCTTTCTTT.

The chain uses TRBV11-2 and TRBJ1-1, with 7 bases that match TRBD1. The germline gives CDR1 SGHAT, CDR2 FQNNGV. The junction had 12 bases not matched to a gene; V was cut back by 1 base and J by 4 bases. This CDR3 spans 17 amino acids. The CDR3 region is CASSLVRQGGYFTEAFF. CDR3 coding DNA: TGTGCCAGCAGCTTAGTTAGGCAGGGGGGATATTTCACTGAAGCTTTCTTT.

This sequence joins TRBV12-3 or TRBV12-4 and TRBJ1-2; 8 bases align to TRBD1. The CDR3 is 13 residues long. The junction had 4 bases not matched to a gene; V was cut back by 6 bases and J by 4 bases. This CDR3 reads CASSLGQGYGYTF. In nucleotides, the CDR3 is TGTGCCAGCAGCCTTGGACAGGGCTATGGCTACACCTTC.

The chain has TRBV3-1 (or the pseudogene TRBV3-2) and TRBJ2-1, with TRBD2 identical over 10 bases. With V trimmed by 7 bases and J by 6 bases, 9 bases remained unmatched. Per the germline V gene, CDR1 is LGHDT and CDR2 is YNNKEL (reference sequence). This CDR3 comprises 15 residues. The CDR3 DNA reads TGTGCCAGCAAAATTAGCGGGGGGTTAGTCAATGAGCAGTTCTTC. Amino acids: CASKISGGLVNEQFF.

The chain uses TRBV5-6 and TRBJ1-2; 8 nucleotides line up with TRBD1. V trimming: 2 bases; J trimming: 7 bases; junction bases outside the gene matches: 4. CDR3 size: 13 residues. Germline lookup yields CDR1 SGHDT and CDR2 YYEEEE. This CDR3 reads CASSLNRGSGYTF. The CDR3 DNA reads as TGTGCCAGCAGCTTAAACAGGGGGTCTGGCTACACCTTC. Based on the CDR3 plus reference TRBV5-6 and TRBJ1-2, the full variable domain is DAGVTQSPTHLIKTRGQQVTLRCSPKSGHDTVSWYQQALGQGPQFIFQYYEEEERQRGNFPDRFSGHQFPNYSSELNVNALLLGDSALYLCASSLNRGSGYTFGSGTRLTVV.

The rearrangement uses TRBV4-1 and TRBJ1-2; 8 nucleotides agree with TRBD1. Germline V lookup: CDR1 MGHRA, CDR2 YSYEKL. The J segment lost 8 bases and the V segment lost 4 bases, leaving 3 bases of the junction unmatched. The CDR3 runs to 12 residues. The CDR3 nucleotides read TGCGCCAGCAGCCGGTCAGGGGGCGGCTACACCTTC. It codes for CASSRSGGGYTF.

The V call is TRBV27, the J call TRBJ1-2; unclear D gene. Germline loops: CDR1 MNHEY, CDR2 SMNVEV (reference sequence). The CDR3 runs 13 residues. Trimming took off 5 bases at V and 3 bases at J, with 10 bases between the two ends. The CDR3 region has the DNA TGTGCCAGCAGTCCCCAGGTGGACTATGGCTACACCTTC. It codes for CASSPQVDYGYTF.

In its sample, this clone was seen once. The chain couples TRBV6-5 to TRBJ2-7; 7 nucleotides line up with TRBD2. Germline CDR1 is MNHEY and CDR2 is SVGAGI. This CDR3 is 15 amino acids long. Unmatched junction bases numbered 12, after V lost 4 bases and J lost 6 bases. The CDR3 DNA sequence: TGTGCCAGCAGTTTCTTGACGGGGGGTCGTCTCGAGCAGTACTTC. This gives the protein CASSFLTGGRLEQYF.

The chain recombines TRBV29-1 with TRBJ1-5, with 8 bases lining up with TRBD1. Germline V gene sequence: CDR1 SQVTM, CDR2 ANQGSEA. Trimming took 3 bases from V and 1 from J; bases not matched to a gene: 8. The CDR3 consists of 16 residues. The CDR3 sequence is CSVELGQGRSNQPQHF. The DNA of the CDR3 is TGCAGCGTTGAGTTAGGACAGGGTCGAAGCAATCAGCCCCAGCATTTT.

This sequence joins TRBV7-2 and TRBJ2-7; the D gene is possibly TRBD2 (5 bases). Trimming removed 1 base from V and 2 bases from J, with 12 bases in between. Germline-derived CDR1 and CDR2 are SGHTA and FQGNSA. This CDR3 has 15 amino acids. The CDR3, as DNA: TGTGCCAGCAGCTTAGGCAGCGGTGTTGCCTACGAGCAGTACTTC. Amino acid sequence: CASSLGSGVAYEQYF.

The CDR3 region is CAISDLGLKRSGANVLTF. CDR3 nucleotides: TGTGCCATCAGTGATTTAGGCCTCAAAAGGTCTGGGGCCAACGTCCTGACTTTC. This chain uses TRBV10-3 with TRBJ2-6; no clear D gene. Germline assignment: CDR1 ENHRY and CDR2 SYGVKD. CDR3 length equals 18 residues. Between the trimmed V and J ends, which lost 3 bases and 1 base, there was a span of 16 bases.